The sequence of this TCR beta chain was determined in a study of OX40 agonist ivuxolimab in advanced cancers. Study at large: It was ivuxolimab, an agonistic anti-OX40 (CD134) antibody, that patients were treated with. Cancers in dose escalation were hepatocellular, melanoma, renal cell and head and neck. General observations from the study: More expanded clones were seen, on average, in CD8+ T cells than in CD4+. Within 6 weeks, CD4+ and CD8+ blood T cells expanded clonally at 0.1 to 3.0 mg/kg.

CDR1 and CDR2 (germline): LGHNA, YSLEER. This CDR3 spans 18 amino acids. J lost 5 bases, V lost 0 bases, and 13 bases had no gene match. This clone is a singleton in its sample. Its antigen remains unknown. Libraries were prepared by immunoSEQ multiplex PCR; TCRdb keeps only in-frame clonotypes and omits some of them. The top ten clones hold roughly 1% of a sample with around 150,000 clones, just over 90% of them seen once. The input for sequencing was CD4+ or CD8+ T cells sorted from blood, taken in a trial of the OX40 agonist ivuxolimab. This clonotype was sampled from an adult with an advanced solid tumor such as melanoma, head and neck, liver or kidney cancer. The genes are TRBV4-3 and TRBJ2-5; 9 bases match TRBD1. CDR3 sequence reads: CASSQDWGGTGGVETQYF. CDR3 nucleotide sequence: TGCGCCAGCAGCCAAGATTGGGGGGGCACAGGGGGCGTGGAGACCCAGTACTTC.